This T cell receptor (beta chain) was observed in a study of blood T cell repertoires in COVID-19. Study at large: Spain, Italy and the United States supplied samples that represented acute and convalescent COVID-19. PBMCs, B-cell-depleted T cells, or T cells provided the cDNA or gDNA that made up the material.

Seattle's cohort entered during active infection and was followed longitudinally. The CDR3 is made up of 13 amino acids. V gave up 0 bases and J gave up 6 bases, with 8 bases separating them. Per the germline V gene, CDR1 is SGHRS and CDR2 is YFSETQ. Authors' processing steps: Reference gene primer amplification yielded estimated nucleated cell counts. Sequencing was performed with immunoSEQ multiplex PCR; in TCRdb, only in-frame clones are kept and a portion is missing. V, J and clone size are taken as reported in that table, and D and trimming were inferred from the DNA itself. Of 150,000 to 200,000 clones in the sample, 80% to 85% were seen once.

This chain links TRBV5-1 with TRBJ2-3, with D hard to call. The sequenced material came from peripheral blood. The clonotype originates from a woman in her 70s with COVID-19, enrolled during active disease. CDR3 protein: CASSLVPEDTQYF. CDR3 DNA sequence: TGCGCCAGCAGCTTGGTGCCCGAGGATACGCAGTATTTT.